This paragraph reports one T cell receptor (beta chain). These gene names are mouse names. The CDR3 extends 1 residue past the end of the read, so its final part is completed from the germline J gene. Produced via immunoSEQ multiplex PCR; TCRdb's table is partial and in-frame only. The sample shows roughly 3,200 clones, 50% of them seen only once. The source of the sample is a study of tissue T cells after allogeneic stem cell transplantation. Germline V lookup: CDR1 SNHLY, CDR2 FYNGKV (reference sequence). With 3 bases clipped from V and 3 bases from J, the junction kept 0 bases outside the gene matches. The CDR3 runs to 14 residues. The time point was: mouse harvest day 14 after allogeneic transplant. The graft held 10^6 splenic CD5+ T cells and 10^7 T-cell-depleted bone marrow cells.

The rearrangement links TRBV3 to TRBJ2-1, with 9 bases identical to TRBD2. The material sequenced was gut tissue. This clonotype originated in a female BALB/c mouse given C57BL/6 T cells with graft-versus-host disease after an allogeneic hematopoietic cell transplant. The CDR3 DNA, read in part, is TGTGCCAGCAGCTTCTGGGGGGGCTATGCTGAGCAGTTC. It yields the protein CASSFWGGYAEQF. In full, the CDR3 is CASSFWGGYAEQFF.